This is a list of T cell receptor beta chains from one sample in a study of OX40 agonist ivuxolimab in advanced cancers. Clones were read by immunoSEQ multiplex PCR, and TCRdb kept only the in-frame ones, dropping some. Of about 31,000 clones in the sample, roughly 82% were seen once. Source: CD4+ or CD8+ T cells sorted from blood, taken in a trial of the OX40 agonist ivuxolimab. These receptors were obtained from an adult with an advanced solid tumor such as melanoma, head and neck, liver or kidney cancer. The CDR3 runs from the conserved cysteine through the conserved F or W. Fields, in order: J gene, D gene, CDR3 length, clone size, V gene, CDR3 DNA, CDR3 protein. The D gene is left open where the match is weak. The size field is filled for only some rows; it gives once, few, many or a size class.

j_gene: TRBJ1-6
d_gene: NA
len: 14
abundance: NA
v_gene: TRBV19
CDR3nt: TGTGCCAGTAGTATTGGGCATTATAATTCACCCCTCCACTTT
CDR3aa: CASSIGHYNSPLHF

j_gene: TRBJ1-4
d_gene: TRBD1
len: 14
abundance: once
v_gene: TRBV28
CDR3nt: TGTGCCAGCAGTTGGACAGGTCGTAATGAAAAACTGTTTTTT
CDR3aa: CASSWTGRNEKLFF

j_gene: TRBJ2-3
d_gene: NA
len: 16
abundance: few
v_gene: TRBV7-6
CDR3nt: TGTGCCAGCAGCTCAATCGGGGGCGTCTCCCCAGATACGCAGTATTTT
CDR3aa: CASSSIGGVSPDTQYF

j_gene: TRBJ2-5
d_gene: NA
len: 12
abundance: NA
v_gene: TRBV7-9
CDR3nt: TGTGCCAGCAGCACAGGGCGAGAGACCCAGTACTTC
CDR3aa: CASSTGRETQYF

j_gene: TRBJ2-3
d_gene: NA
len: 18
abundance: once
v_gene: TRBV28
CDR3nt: TGTGCCAGCAGTTTGGGTCTAGGAAGGGGTTACCGCACAGATACGCAGTATTTT
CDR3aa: CASSLGLGRGYRTDTQYF

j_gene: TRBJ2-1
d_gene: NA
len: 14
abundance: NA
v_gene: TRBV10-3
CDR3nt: TGTGCCATCGGGCCGGAGGGGAGTTACAATGAGCAGTTCTTC
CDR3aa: CAIGPEGSYNEQFF

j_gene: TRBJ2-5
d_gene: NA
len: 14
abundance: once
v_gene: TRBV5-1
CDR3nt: TGCGCCAGCAGTTTGGTTCGGCAGGGGGAGACCCAGTACTTC
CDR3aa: CASSLVRQGETQYF

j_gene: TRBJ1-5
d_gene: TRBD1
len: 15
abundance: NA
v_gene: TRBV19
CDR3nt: TGTGCCAGTAGTATGCAGGGGGAGAACAATCAGCCCCAGCATTTT
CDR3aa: CASSMQGENNQPQHF

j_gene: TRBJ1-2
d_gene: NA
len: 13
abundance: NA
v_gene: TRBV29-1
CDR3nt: TGCAGCGTGACGGGTGCGGGGCAGATTGGCTACACCTTC
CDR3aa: CSVTGAGQIGYTF

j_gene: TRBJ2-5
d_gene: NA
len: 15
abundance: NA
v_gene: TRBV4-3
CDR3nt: TGCGCCAGCAGCCAAGGTACTGGGGATGGGGAGACCCAGTACTTC
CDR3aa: CASSQGTGDGETQYF

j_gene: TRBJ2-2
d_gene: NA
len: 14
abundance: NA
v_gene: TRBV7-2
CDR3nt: TGTGCCAGCAGCTTGACGGGGGACACCGGGGAGCTGTTTTTT
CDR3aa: CASSLTGDTGELFF

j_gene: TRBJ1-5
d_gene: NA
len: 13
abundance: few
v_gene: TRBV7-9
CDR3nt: TGTGCCAGCAGCCTAGGGGCGGGACCGCCCCAGCATTTT
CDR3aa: CASSLGAGPPQHF

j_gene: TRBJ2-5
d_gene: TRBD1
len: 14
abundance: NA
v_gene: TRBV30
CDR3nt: TGTGCCTACTCAATACAGGGGGTATCGAAGACCCAGTACTTC
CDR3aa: CAYSIQGVSKTQYF

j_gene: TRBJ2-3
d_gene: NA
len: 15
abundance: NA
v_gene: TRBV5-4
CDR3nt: TGTGCCAGCAGCCGGACGGACCGCCCCACAGATACGCAGTATTTT
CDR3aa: CASSRTDRPTDTQYF

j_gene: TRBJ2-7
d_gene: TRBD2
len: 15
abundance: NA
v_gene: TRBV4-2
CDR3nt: TGTGCCAGCAGCCAAGACCAGCGGGGGGTCTCAGAGCAGTACTTC
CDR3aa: CASSQDQRGVSEQYF

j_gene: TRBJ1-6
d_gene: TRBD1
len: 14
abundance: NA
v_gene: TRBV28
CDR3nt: TGTGCCAGCAGATGGACAGGGGGAAATTCACCCCTCCACTTT
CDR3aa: CASRWTGGNSPLHF

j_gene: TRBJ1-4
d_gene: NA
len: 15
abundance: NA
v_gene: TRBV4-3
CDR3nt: TGCGCCAGCAGCCAAGATTGGGGGCCGGGTGAAAAACTGTTTTTT
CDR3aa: CASSQDWGPGEKLFF

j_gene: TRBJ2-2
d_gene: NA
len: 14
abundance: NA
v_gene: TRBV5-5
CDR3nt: TGTGCCAGCAGATCGAGGGGGTTAACCGGGGAGCTGTTTTTT
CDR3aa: CASRSRGLTGELFF

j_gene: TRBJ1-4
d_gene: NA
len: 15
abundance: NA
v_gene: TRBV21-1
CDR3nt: TGTGCCAGCAGCCGTCCCTTCTTTTCGGATGAAAAACTGTTTTTT
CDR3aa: CASSRPFFSDEKLFF

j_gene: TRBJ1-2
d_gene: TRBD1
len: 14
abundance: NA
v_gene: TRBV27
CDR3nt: TGTGCCAGCAGGAAAGGGACAGGGGAGTATGGCTACACCTTC
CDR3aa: CASRKGTGEYGYTF